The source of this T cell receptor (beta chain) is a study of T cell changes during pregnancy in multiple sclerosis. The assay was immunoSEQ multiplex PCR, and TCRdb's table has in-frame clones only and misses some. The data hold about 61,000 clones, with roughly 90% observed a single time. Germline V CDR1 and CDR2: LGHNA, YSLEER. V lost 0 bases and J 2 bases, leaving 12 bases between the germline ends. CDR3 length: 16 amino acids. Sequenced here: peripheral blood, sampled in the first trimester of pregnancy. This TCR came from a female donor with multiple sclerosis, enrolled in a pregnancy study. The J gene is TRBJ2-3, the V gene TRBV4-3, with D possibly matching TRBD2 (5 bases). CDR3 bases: TGCGCCAGCAGCCAAGAACGGGGAATTATCACAGATACGCAGTATTTT. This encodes CASSQERGIITDTQYF.